There are many counts of the clone carrying this TCR beta chain. Its antigen is as yet unknown. Researchers built TCR beta libraries using quantitative 5'-RACE with molecular barcodes. Each CDR3 protein gets one entry after TCRdb re-called the 5' RACE reads with MiXCR. The sample carries roughly 91,000 distinct CDR3 sequences, about 7.7% recorded once. These data belong to a study of CD8 T cells in ankylosing spondylitis. General study results and limits: Characteristic of ankylosing spondylitis blood, it appeared, was a TCR beta motif comprising roughly eight highly homologous variants. The study looked at matched synovial fluid samples from ankylosing spondylitis patients. Disease-linked clones were reported to be significantly enriched there.

J was trimmed by 2 bases and V by 5 bases; bases with no gene match: 5. The CDR3 extends over 14 amino acids. The clonotype originates from a male donor with ankylosing spondylitis or in good health (not recorded which). Sequencing input: blood, either unsorted or a sorted T cell fraction (not recorded which). The V and J genes are TRBV12-3 or TRBV12-4 and TRBJ1-2, with TRBD1 matching 7 bases. The CDR3 DNA reads as TGTGCCAGCAGTGGGAAGACAGGGAACTATGGCTACACCTTC. This codes for CASSGKTGNYGYTF.